This T cell receptor (beta chain) was captured in a study of blood T cell repertoires in COVID-19. Study overall: Acute-phase and convalescent COVID-19 samples originated in the United States, Italy and Spain. The analysed material was cDNA or gDNA that came from T cells, B-cell-depleted T cells, or PBMCs.

In the original processing: Counts of nucleated cells, estimated from reference gene primer amplification, were obtained. Libraries were prepared by immunoSEQ multiplex PCR; TCRdb keeps only in-frame clonotypes and omits some of them. D and trimming were read from the DNA, whereas the V and J calls and clone size are those reported in that table. Found here are some 120,000 clones, approximately 82% of them singletons; the top ten hold 3.8%. V lost 5 bases and J lost 3, with 13 bases in between. This CDR3 region has 14 residues. CDR1 is MNHEY and CDR2 is SMNVEV in the germline V gene (reference sequence).

The sequence derives from a woman aged 45-65 years with acute or convalescent COVID-19. The sample consisted of peripheral blood. This rearrangement joins TRBV27 to TRBJ1-1; D unclear. CDR3 region: CASSPPGRDTEAFF. The CDR3, as DNA: TGTGCCAGCAGTCCCCCGGGGAGAGACACTGAAGCTTTCTTT.